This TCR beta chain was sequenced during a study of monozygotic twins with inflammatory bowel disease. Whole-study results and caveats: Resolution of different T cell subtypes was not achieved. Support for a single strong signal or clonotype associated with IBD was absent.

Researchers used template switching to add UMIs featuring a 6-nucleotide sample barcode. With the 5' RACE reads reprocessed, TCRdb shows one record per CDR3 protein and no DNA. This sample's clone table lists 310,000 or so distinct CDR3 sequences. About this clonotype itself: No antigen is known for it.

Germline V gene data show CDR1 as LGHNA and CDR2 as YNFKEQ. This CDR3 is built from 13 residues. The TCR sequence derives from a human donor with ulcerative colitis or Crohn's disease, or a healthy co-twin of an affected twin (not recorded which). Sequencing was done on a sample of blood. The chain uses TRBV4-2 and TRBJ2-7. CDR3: CASSQEEFYEQYF.